This record covers a single T cell receptor beta chain. Its specificity is unknown. This sample is part of a study of neoadjuvant nivolumab and ipilimumab in lung cancer. General study findings and limits: From pretherapy to surgery, tumor richness and clonality rose with dual therapy. Pretherapy blood TCR richness correlated positively with resected tumor richness. TCR richness and clonality were higher in tumors than adjacent uninvolved lung.

This CDR3 spans 13 amino acids. V was pared by 5 bases and J by 1 base, with 8 bases between. Germline CDR1 reads SNHLY; CDR2 reads FYNNEI. The method was immunoSEQ multiplex PCR; TCRdb's version includes in-frame clones alone and lacks a portion of them. The sample includes some 27,000 clones, approximately 80% of them seen just once. Material: peripheral blood, obtained before neoadjuvant nivolumab, alone or with ipilimumab. This sequence was found in an adult with non-small cell lung cancer. The chain uses TRBV2 and TRBJ1-1; perhaps TRBD1 as D (5 bases). The CDR3 sequence: CASSWGQNTEAFF. CDR3 nucleotide sequence: TGTGCCAGCAGTTGGGGCCAGAACACTGAAGCTTTCTTT.